One and the same sample provided the 8 T cell receptor beta chains below, sequenced in a study of cytomegalovirus exposure and HLA in healthy donors (dated by TCRdb to about 2017). Libraries came from the immunoSEQ multiplex PCR assay. For the multiplex PCR, a mixture combining 60 forward primers for TCR Vbeta segments and 13 reverse primers for TCR Jbeta segments was used. TCRdb limited this immuneACCESS table to in-frame rearrangements with V and J called. A share of clones is missing; checked studies link under half to unresolved V genes, and the rest is unexplained. Present in this sample are about 110,000 clones, around 86% of which were seen just once. Of the sample, 1.5% to 2% is held by the ten largest clones. The sequenced sample consisted of PBMCs. The receptors come from a man aged 35-49 years in good health and CMV-seronegative.

The chain couples TRBV29-1 to TRBJ2-7; TRBD1 matches at 9 bases. Unmatched junction bases numbered 6, after V lost 5 bases and J lost 1 base. Germline CDR1 and CDR2: SQVTM and ANQGSEA. This CDR3 is built from 14 residues. Written as DNA, the CDR3 is TGCAGCGTTAGGGTGGGACAGGGATCCTACGAGCAGTACTTC. Amino acids: CSVRVGQGSYEQYF.

This sequence joins TRBV5-6 and TRBJ2-1, with 7 bases that match TRBD1. There are 16 residues in the CDR3. Germline CDR1 and CDR2: SGHDT and YYEEEE. The trim removed 6 bases at V and 6 bases at J, leaving 15 bases unmatched. This CDR3 is CASNSLLSQGRNEQFF. CDR3 nucleotide sequence: TGTGCCAGCAACTCCCTTTTGTCACAGGGGCGCAATGAGCAGTTCTTC. The full variable domain, in which reference TRBV5-6 and TRBJ2-1 provide the parts outside the CDR3, is DAGVTQSPTHLIKTRGQQVTLRCSPKSGHDTVSWYQQALGQGPQFIFQYYEEEERQRGNFPDRFSGHQFPNYSSELNVNALLLGDSALYLCASNSLLSQGRNEQFFGPGTRLTVL.

This chain connects TRBV9 to TRBJ1-2; tentatively, D is TRBD1 (5 bases). The germline gives CDR1 SGDLS, CDR2 YYNGEE. The V gene lost 3 bases and the J gene lost 0 bases, with 15 bases spanning the gap. CDR3 length: 16 amino acids. The DNA of the CDR3 is TGTGCCAGCAGCGCCCAAGGACAAGCAGCTAACTATGGCTACACCTTC. Its translation is CASSAQGQAANYGYTF. Based on the CDR3 plus reference TRBV9 and TRBJ1-2, the full variable domain is DSGVTQTPKHLITATGQRVTLRCSPRSGDLSVYWYQQSLDQGLQFLIQYYNGEERAKGNILERFSAQQFPDLHSELNLSSLELGDSALYFCASSAQGQAANYGYTFGSGTRLTVV.

The chain carries TRBV28 and TRBJ2-1; TRBD1 matches 7 bases. The CDR3 has 15 amino acids. V gave up 3 bases and J gave up 2 bases; unmatched junction bases: 4. Looked up from germline, CDR1 is MDHEN and CDR2 is SYDVKM. The CDR3 DNA reads TGTGCCAGCAGTTTCGACAGGGCCCCCTACAATGAGCAGTTCTTC. The encoded protein is CASSFDRAPYNEQFF.

The sample holds one count of this clone. DNA for the CDR3: TGTGCCAGCAGCGGGACAGGAAATCAGCCCCAGCATTTT. Encoded protein: CASSGTGNQPQHF. The chain has TRBV2 and TRBJ1-5; TRBD1 agrees at 8 bases. The CDR3 consists of 13 residues. CDR1 and CDR2 from the germline V gene are SNHLY and FYNNEI. Trimming removed 6 bases from V and 4 bases from J; junction bases left unmatched: 2.

The chain recombines TRBV2 with TRBJ2-5; a possible D gene is TRBD2 (7 bases). The V and J ends lost 4 bases and 2 bases respectively, with 17 bases between them. The CDR3 contains 16 residues. From germline, CDR1 is SNHLY and CDR2 FYNNEI. The CDR3 DNA reads as TGTGCCAGCAGTGGACCGGGGGGCAAGGCTCAAGAGACCCAGTACTTC. Residues: CASSGPGGKAQETQYF.

The rearrangement joins TRBV27 to TRBJ2-3; 9 bases fit TRBD2. Germline CDR1 MNHEY, CDR2 SMNVEV (reference sequence). This CDR3 has 16 amino acids. With 2 bases clipped from V and 3 bases from J, the junction kept 6 bases outside the gene matches. The CDR3 DNA follows: TGTGCCAGCAGTTTACTAGGCGGGGGGGCAACAGATACGCAGTATTTT. Encoded protein: CASSLLGGGATDTQYF.

The rearrangement joins TRBV7-6 to TRBJ2-3, with TRBD1 matching over 8 bases. The V and J ends lost 5 bases and 6 bases, in that order; junction bases with no gene match: 4. CDR1 SGHVS and CDR2 FNYEAQ come from the germline V gene. The CDR3 loop spans 13 amino acids. CDR3 region: CASSLGTGDTQYF. The CDR3 nucleotides read TGTGCCAGCAGCCTCGGGACAGGTGATACGCAGTATTTT.